This T cell receptor beta chain was found in a study of cytotoxic CD8 clonotypes in ibrutinib-treated CLL. Study background: Results showed about 24 partial and 2 complete responses; following median about 68 months, approximately 14 remained remitted, approximately twelve advanced. Whole-study results and caveats: Under therapy, public clonotypes either contracted or stayed stable, and they were uncommon. While tracking circulating CD8+ T-cell counts, baseline clonality exceeded that of age-matched healthy donors.

Regarding this clone: Its antigen is unknown.

The CDR3 loop spans 12 amino acids. CDR1 is SNHLY, CDR2 FYNNEI, per germline. V was clipped by 4 bases and J by 9 bases, with 12 bases between them. Sequencing used immunoSEQ multiplex PCR; TCRdb keeps in-frame clones, though not all of them. The sample holds about 300,000 clones, around 77% seen once. The specimen comprised PBMCs, sampled at disease progression, from a patient treated with ibrutinib. The chain joins TRBV2 to TRBJ1-2; a possible D gene is TRBD1 (5 bases). The receptor was derived from a human donor with chronic lymphocytic leukemia. In nucleotides, the CDR3 is TGTGCCAGCAGTGTCAGGGAGGATAGCTACACCTTC. Translation: CASSVREDSYTF.